The 22 T cell receptor beta chains below all came from one sample that was sequenced in a study of CD8 T cells in Susac syndrome. When the RNA was reverse transcribed, random hexamers were used with an input of roughly 0.5 to 1 ug. TCRdb analysed the immunoSEQ multiplex PCR reads with MiXCR anew, one entry per CDR3 protein. This sample has some 200,000 distinct CDR3 sequences, with approximately 90% found just once. The specimen sequenced was CD8+ T cells from PBMCs. The receptors were gathered from a human donor with multiple sclerosis.

This chain joins TRBV6-2 or TRBV6-3 and TRBJ2-1; the D is unclear. The V gene's germline CDR1 is MNHEY and CDR2 SVGEGT. Trimming cost V 2 bases and J 0 bases, with 14 bases left between them. This CDR3 comprises 17 residues. Here the CDR3 DNA reads TGTGCCAGCAGTTACCTGCTGGAGTCGAGCTCCTACAATGAGCAGTTCTTC. Protein product: CASSYLLESSSYNEQFF.

The chain has TRBV9 and TRBJ2-6; 7 bases match TRBD1. Trimming cost V 3 bases and J 1 base; bases outside gene matches: 4. The CDR3 sequence is 16 residues long. The germline gives CDR1 SGDLS, CDR2 YYNGEE. CDR3 bases: TGTGCCAGCAGCGAAAACAGGGGTTCTGGGGCCAACGTCCTGACTTTC. Residues: CASSENRGSGANVLTF.

In DNA form, the CDR3 reads TGTGCCAGCAGCCCCGGGTTCGTTTACGAGCAGTACTTC. It yields the protein CASSPGFVYEQYF. The chain combines TRBV5-6 with TRBJ2-7; D is uncertain. CDR3 length: 13 amino acids. The germline V gene encodes CDR1 SGHDT and CDR2 YYEEEE. The V end was cut by 4 bases, the J end by 4 bases, with 12 bases between. The whole variable domain, filled in from reference TRBV5-6 and TRBJ2-7, reads DAGVTQSPTHLIKTRGQQVTLRCSPKSGHDTVSWYQQALGQGPQFIFQYYEEEERQRGNFPDRFSGHQFPNYSSELNVNALLLGDSALYLCASSPGFVYEQYFGPGTRLTVT.

This clonotype was counted once. The chain recombines TRBV12-3 or TRBV12-4 with TRBJ1-1; possibly TRBD1 for D (5 bases). The CDR3 has 13 amino acids. The V gene lost 6 bases and the J gene lost 1 base, with 9 bases spanning the gap. CDR3 region: CASRGRQNTEAFF. For the CDR3, the DNA is TGTGCCAGCAGGGGACGGCAGAACACTGAAGCTTTCTTT.

This chain uses TRBV6-2 or TRBV6-3 with TRBJ2-3; tentative D call: TRBD2 (5 bases). The V gene lost 6 bases and the J gene lost 6 bases, with 19 bases spanning the gap. Germline assignment: CDR1 MNHEY and CDR2 SVGEGT. CDR3 length: 15 amino acids. CDR3 amino acids: CASSLGVSGADTQYF. CDR3 bases: TGTGCCAGCAGCCTCGGGGTGAGCGGAGCCGATACGCAGTATTTT.

This clonotype was seen a single time. The V call is TRBV13, the J call TRBJ2-7; perhaps TRBD1 as D (5 bases). This CDR3 has 15 residues. Between the trimmed V and J ends, which lost 0 bases and 3 bases, there was a span of 12 bases. The germline CDR1 and CDR2 sequences are PRHDT and FYEKMQ (reference sequence). The CDR3 protein is CASSLGGRRYYEQYF. The CDR3, as DNA: TGTGCCAGCAGCTTAGGGGGGCGAAGGTACTACGAGCAGTACTTC.

The chain links TRBV27 to TRBJ2-1; 15 positions agree with TRBD2. In germline, CDR1 is MNHEY, CDR2 SMNVEV (reference sequence). The CDR3 spans 19 residues. V lost 2 bases, J lost 4 bases, and 9 bases stayed unmatched. DNA of the CDR3: TGTGCCAGCAGTTTAGGAGGCGGGACTAGCGGGAGGAGGTACAATGAGCAGTTCTTC. Translating gives CASSLGGGTSGRRYNEQFF.

This chain connects TRBV19 to TRBJ1-5; D perhaps matches TRBD1 (6 bases). The germline V and J ends were trimmed by 3 bases and 5 bases, with 20 bases remaining between them. The CDR3 loop spans 17 amino acids. Germline CDR1 and CDR2: LNHDA and SQIVND (reference sequence). The CDR3 coding sequence is TGTGCCAGTAGTATGGGGGGGGGCGCGTTCGATGATCAGCCCCAGCATTTT. This codes for CASSMGGGAFDDQPQHF.

The chain uses TRBV20-1 and TRBJ2-5; D is perhaps TRBD2 (6 bases). V was clipped by 0 bases and J by 2 bases, with 13 bases between them. From germline, CDR1 is DFQATT and CDR2 SNEGSKA (reference sequence). The CDR3 is 15 amino acids. In DNA form, the CDR3 reads TGCAGTGCTAGAGATGGTAGCGGAATACAAGAGACCCAGTACTTC. It encodes CSARDGSGIQETQYF.

J is TRBJ2-7 and V is TRBV4-1, with D uncertain. Germline V gene data show CDR1 as MGHRA and CDR2 as YSYEKL. V was cut by 1 base and J by 7 bases, with 23 bases left in between. The CDR3 is 17 amino acids. CDR3 amino acids: CASSQGDPGRPYGEQYF. The CDR3 coding sequence is TGCGCCAGCAGCCAAGGGGATCCGGGCCGCCCCTACGGGGAGCAGTACTTC.

This chain joins TRBV9 and TRBJ2-5; D not resolved. CDR1 and CDR2 (germline): SGDLS, YYNGEE. The CDR3 extends over 14 amino acids. V was pared by 0 bases and J by 0 bases, with 6 bases between. The CDR3 region has the DNA TGTGCCAGCAGCGTAGAAGGCTACCAAGAGACCCAGTACTTC. Its translation: CASSVEGYQETQYF.

The chain couples TRBV9 to TRBJ2-7; D unresolved. This CDR3 region has 14 residues. V was shortened by 0 bases and J by 6 bases, with 13 bases between the two germline ends. CDR1 is SGDLS and CDR2 is YYNGEE in the germline V gene. The CDR3 DNA is TGTGCCAGCAGCGTAGAGGATTCTTTGGCCGAGCAGTACTTC. Residues: CASSVEDSLAEQYF.

This clonotype was counted between two and nine times. The chain links TRBV5-6 to TRBJ2-1, with D perhaps TRBD1 (5 bases). The germline V gene encodes CDR1 SGHDT and CDR2 YYEEEE. V was trimmed by 4 bases and J by 4 bases, leaving 18 bases between them. The CDR3 is 16 residues long. The CDR3 bases are TGTGCCAGCAGCGGAATCAGGGTCGCATGGTACAATGAGCAGTTCTTC. It is translated as CASSGIRVAWYNEQFF.

The rearrangement links TRBV20-1 to TRBJ2-7, with TRBD1 matching 7 bases. Trimming at V came to 1 base and at J to 0 bases, leaving 3 bases not matched to a gene. The CDR3 sequence is 14 residues long. Per germline, CDR1 DFQATT and CDR2 SNEGSKA (reference sequence). Here the CDR3 reads CSARGDSFSYEQYF. The DNA for the CDR3 is TGCAGTGCTAGAGGGGACAGTTTCTCCTACGAGCAGTACTTC.

The chain combines TRBV30 with TRBJ1-4, with no clear D. Germline V lookup: CDR1 GTSNPN, CDR2 SVGIG (reference sequence). The ends were cut back, 3 bases at V and 6 bases at J, with 8 bases in the middle. CDR3 length: 12 amino acids. The CDR3 spells CAWSGHDEKLFF. The CDR3 region has the DNA TGTGCCTGGAGCGGTCATGATGAAAAACTGTTTTTT.

The genes are TRBV7-3 and TRBJ1-1; unclear D gene. V shed 1 base and J shed 3 bases, with 6 bases lying between them. From germline, CDR1 is SGHTA and CDR2 FQGTGA. This CDR3 spans 13 amino acids. CDR3 DNA sequence: TGTGCCAGCAGCTTAATGAAGGACACTGAAGCTTTCTTT. Amino acid sequence: CASSLMKDTEAFF. Drawing the rest from reference TRBV7-3 and TRBJ1-1, the complete variable domain is GAGVSQTPSNKVTEKGKYVELRCDPISGHTALYWYRQSLGQGPEFLIYFQGTGAADDSGLPNDRFFAVRPEGSVSTLKIQRTERGDSAVYLCASSLMKDTEAFFGQGTRLTVV.

This chain joins TRBV12-5 and TRBJ1-1, with TRBD1 matching 9 bases. CDR1 is LGHNT, CDR2 FRNRAP, per germline. The CDR3 runs to 13 residues. V dropped 11 bases and J dropped 6; count of bases not matched to a gene: 10. CDR3 loop: CAALGQGTAEAFF. Written as DNA, the CDR3 is TGTGCTGCCCTCGGACAGGGGACGGCTGAAGCTTTCTTT.

This clonotype appeared a single time. This rearrangement joins TRBV7-9 to TRBJ2-1; TRBD2 is a possible D gene (6 bases). The CDR3 totals 18 residues. From germline, CDR1 is SEHNR and CDR2 FQNEAQ (reference sequence). V was clipped by 5 bases and J by 0 bases, with 20 bases between them. The chain's CDR3 is CASSHPTSPLSSYNEQFF. For the CDR3, the DNA is TGTGCCAGCAGCCACCCGACTAGTCCTCTAAGCTCCTACAATGAGCAGTTCTTC.

The J gene is TRBJ1-5, the V gene TRBV14; D remains unclear. CDR1 SGHDN and CDR2 FVKESK come from the germline V gene. The CDR3 loop spans 14 amino acids. The V and J ends lost 4 bases and 1 base respectively, with 8 bases between them. This chain's CDR3 is CASSPLVSNQPQHF. The CDR3 nucleotides are TGTGCCAGCAGCCCGTTAGTGAGCAATCAGCCCCAGCATTTT.

V usage is TRBV29-1 and J usage is TRBJ2-5; 10 nucleotides align to TRBD1. The V gene's germline CDR1 is SQVTM and CDR2 ANQGSEA. With V trimmed by 6 bases and J by 5 bases, 3 bases remained unmatched. The CDR3 extends over 12 amino acids. This CDR3 reads CSVGQGMETQYF. For the CDR3, the DNA is TGCAGCGTGGGACAGGGGATGGAGACCCAGTACTTC. The variable domain in full, with the rest retrieved from reference TRBV29-1 and TRBJ2-5, is SAVISQKPSRDICQRGTSLTIQCQVDSQVTMMFWYRQQPGQSLTLIATANQGSEATYESGFVIDKFPISRPNLTFSTLTVSNMSPEDSSIYLCSVGQGMETQYFGPGTRLLVL.

Written as DNA, the CDR3 is TGTGCCACCAGGATGGGACAGAACACTGAAGCTTTCTTT. Its protein product is CATRMGQNTEAFF. V is TRBV24-1 and J is TRBJ1-1; perhaps TRBD1 as D (6 bases). CDR3 length equals 13 residues. Germline V gene lookup returns CDR1 KGHDR and CDR2 SFDVKD. The V end was cut by 7 bases, the J end by 1 base, with 9 bases between.

This CDR3 reads CASSSWTSGSRNEQFF. CDR3 sequence (DNA): TGTGCCAGCAGCTCTTGGACTAGCGGGAGTAGGAATGAGCAGTTCTTC. The V gene is TRBV5-4, the J gene TRBJ2-1; 13 bases match TRBD2. Germline V gives CDR1 SGHNT, CDR2 YYREEE (reference sequence). V lost 3 bases to trimming and J lost 7 bases; unmatched junction nucleotides: 7. This CDR3 region has 16 residues.